The text below deals with one T cell receptor (beta chain). This clonotype was observed a handful of times. Its antigen target is currently unknown. This may stem from a read error, because a much larger clone lies one nucleotide away. This sample was included in a study of T cells in Graves' hyperthyroidism and ophthalmopathy (dated by TCRdb to between 2017 and 2020). At the level of the whole study: Peripheral blood was collected at initial diagnosis, before any treatment. In six Graves' hyperthyroidism patients, the study also compared T-cell repertoires from thyroid tissue with T-cell repertoires from blood. Whether ophthalmopathy could be predicted prospectively was tested in an independent validation cohort made up of 18 to 20 hyperthyroidism patients plus 17 patients who later progressed to ophthalmopathy. TCR Vbeta CDR3 sequencing of 140 or so peripheral blood samples (approximately 44 ophthalmopathy, about 80 hyperthyroidism and roughly 17 progressor patients) is reported in the paper. TCR V-J signatures able to tell the groups apart were searched for in a discovery cohort of about a hundred patients, of whom over 40 had Graves' ophthalmopathy and roughly 57 had stable Graves' hyperthyroidism. Following sampling, methimazole starting at 30 mg daily was given to hyperthyroidism patients, and high-dose intravenous methylprednisolone was given to ophthalmopathy patients. For training and testing, the 80 to 100 patients in the discovery cohort were randomly divided in a 7:3 ratio.

The TCR beta CDR3 regions were amplified from RNA transcripts. A first-round RT-PCR of the TCR CDR3 used the HTBI primer set with the Qiagen OneStep RT-PCR kit. Libraries were constructed in a second round of multiplex PCR, after which size selection and purification were performed. Paired-end sequencing of the libraries was performed with 100 bp reads on an Illumina HiSeq2000. On the study's bioinformatics: SOAPnuke was used to process the raw data, with reads discarded if the reads contained adapters or uncalled bases, had a mean Phred below 15, or lacked an exact constant-primer or identifier match. High-quality paired reads were merged using COPE v1.2.5, and each unique nucleotide sequence was defined as a clonotype. Clonotypes were aligned to IMGT TRBV, TRBD and TRBJ reference segments using MiTCR v1.1. The analysis was restricted to V-J combinations with a frequency above 0.0001, which together covered 98% to 99.2% of the repertoires. The TCS score was defined as F50 (clonal expansion) divided by E x V (chaos), with BLOSUM62-based TCRdist calculated between CDR3 peptides within each V-J. Welch's t-statistics and random forest reduced around 550 V-J features to fewer than 15, which were used in a naive Bayes classifier (R e1071). TCRdb passed the public sequencing reads through fastp at Q25 and MiXCR, retaining productive beta sequences. Entries that share a CDR3 protein sequence are merged under the most common genes and DNA. These V and J calls originate from TCRdb's pipeline instead of the authors' own analysis. The sample yields fewer than 350,000 distinct CDR3 sequences; under 25% were counted once. About 50% of the sample goes to the ten largest clones.

CDR1 DFQATT and CDR2 SNEGSKA were looked up in the germline V gene (reference sequence). Spanning cysteine to phenylalanine, the CDR3 consists of 12 amino acids. The DNA shown is the 36-base CDR3, in frame from base 1. V sheds 2 bases and J sheds 7 bases, leaving 12 bases between their ends. Stable Graves' hyperthyroidism was defined as no progression to ophthalmopathy during 18 months of follow-up. Hyperthyroidism patients were newly diagnosed, with disease duration under 2 months, and aged 18 to 65 years. Exclusion was applied to patients with uncontrolled infections, other autoimmune diseases, pregnancy or lactation. Diagnoses relied on clinical symptoms, serum thyroxine and TRAb, thyroid ultrasound and orbital computed tomography. PBMCs were separated from roughly 9.6 ml of fresh peripheral blood using Ficoll-Paque density gradient centrifugation. Total RNA was extracted using Trizol reagent, and RNA quality was assessed on an Agilent 2100 Bioanalyzer.

Overall study outcomes, separate from this receptor: A 13 V-J signature model separated ophthalmopathy from stable hyperthyroidism, with just over 85% sensitivity and about 81% specificity in cross-validation and 80%/75% in testing. No statistical method was used to set the sample size in advance, and investigators knew the group allocation. Blood samples also contained most of the expanded thyroid clonotypes (frequency above 0.001), which suggests that blood repertoires may reflect thyroid immune responses. In validation, progression to ophthalmopathy was predicted by the model with nearly 71% sensitivity and roughly 76% specificity, a median of around 5.9 months before onset.

What was sequenced was blood. The source of this sequence is a woman aged 45-60 years with Graves' hyperthyroidism. The V and J genes are TRBV20-1 and TRBJ2-7, and TRBD1 may be the D gene, going by 5 matching bases. The base sequence is TGCAGTGCTAGAATTCCAGGGCGGGAGCAGTACTTC. It translates as CSARIPGREQYF.